The sequence of this TCR beta chain was determined in a study of prognosis after radiotherapy for stage I lung cancer. Study overall: In this cohort, no one received concurrent therapy with stereotactic body radiotherapy.

The V and J ends lost 3 bases and 7 bases respectively, with 13 bases between them. The CDR3 extends over 14 amino acids. Germline values: CDR1 SGHTA, CDR2 FQGNSA. From genomic DNA, two-round multiplex PCR was used to amplify TCR beta CDR3. Primers specific to each TRBV and TRBJ gene drove first-round PCR. Via MiXCR, TCRdb re-called the multiplex PCR reads, giving one row per CDR3 protein. This sample has around 31,000 distinct CDR3 sequences; 40% to 60% occur once, and the top ten carry 15% to 20%. Overall study results and limits: Lower Shannon entropy values were found after stereotactic body radiation therapy in patients who developed distant metastases. After stereotactic body radiation therapy, median unique TCR clones were 6,861, down from under 12,000.

About this clonotype itself: Its matching antigen is unknown.

The sequence was collected from a donor of 50 years or more with non-small cell lung cancer. V gene TRBV7-2 combines with J gene TRBJ2-1, with D unclear. Sample: PBMCs, taken before or after stereotactic body radiation therapy (not recorded which). CDR3 bases: TGTGCCAGCAGCTTGGCTAGAGCCCCGAATGAGCAGTTCTTC. Translation gives CASSLARAPNEQFF.